The 19 T cell receptor beta chains below come from one sample, sequenced in a study of blood T cell repertoires in COVID-19. Method: immunoSEQ multiplex PCR; TCRdb's copy keeps in-frame clones and lacks some. The sample has approximately 90,000 clones, roughly 82% seen once. Material for sequencing was peripheral blood. The receptors derive from a man between 60 and 70 years old with acute or convalescent COVID-19.

The chain employs TRBV6-5 and TRBJ1-4, with 9 positions matching TRBD1. The CDR3 is 13 residues long. Germline V CDR1 and CDR2: MNHEY, SVGAGI. Germline trimming cut 4 bases from V and 8 bases from J; bases unmatched to any gene: 2. DNA of the CDR3: TGTGCCAGCAGTTCCGACAGGGGGGAAAAACTGTTTTTT. It yields the protein CASSSDRGEKLFF.

The V and J genes are TRBV6-1 and TRBJ2-7; 8 nucleotides line up with TRBD2. Germline V gives CDR1 MNHNS, CDR2 SASEGT. V trimming: 0 bases; J trimming: 5 bases; junction bases outside the gene matches: 9. The CDR3 has 16 residues. In DNA, the CDR3 is TGTGCCAGCAGTGAAGCGCACGGGGGGGCCCGCCACGAGCAGTACGTC. Translation gives CASSEAHGGARHEQYV.

This chain connects TRBV6-2 or TRBV6-3 to TRBJ1-2; D possibly corresponds to TRBD1 (6 bases). The CDR3 length is 13 residues. Germline V CDR1 and CDR2: MNHEY, SVGEGT. Trimming stripped 6 bases from V and 8 bases from J, with 16 bases between. The CDR3 coding sequence is TGTGCCAGCAGCCCCGACAGGTCTCGGGGCTACACCTTC. It encodes CASSPDRSRGYTF.

V is TRBV19 and J is TRBJ1-2; the D gene is possibly TRBD1 (5 bases). Germline-derived CDR1 and CDR2 are LNHDA and SQIVND (reference sequence). The CDR3 runs to 18 residues. The V and J ends lost 6 bases and 1 base respectively, with 24 bases between them. CDR3 amino acids: CASRLHDGRVPNNYGYTF. In DNA, the CDR3 is TGTGCCAGTAGGCTCCACGACGGCAGGGTTCCAAATAACTATGGCTACACCTTC.

The chain couples TRBV27 to TRBJ2-1; 10 bases line up with TRBD1. Germline V gives CDR1 MNHEY, CDR2 SMNVEV (reference sequence). The CDR3 covers 13 residues. V lost 6 bases, J lost 7 bases, and 3 bases stayed unmatched. The CDR3 region is CASRGQGRNEQFF. In DNA form, the CDR3 reads TGTGCCAGCAGGGGACAGGGGAGGAATGAGCAGTTCTTC.

The chain combines TRBV9 with TRBJ1-1; 7 nucleotides match TRBD1. This CDR3 is 15 amino acids long. Per the germline V gene, CDR1 is SGDLS and CDR2 is YYNGEE. The junction had 9 bases not matched to a gene; V was cut back by 3 bases and J by 4 bases. The CDR3, as DNA: TGTGCCAGCAGCGGCCGCGACAGGGCCCCCACTGAAGCTTTCTTT. Residues: CASSGRDRAPTEAFF.

The rearrangement joins TRBV7-2 to TRBJ1-5, with 8 bases fitting TRBD1. Germline CDR1 SGHTA, CDR2 FQGNSA. CDR3 length: 17 residues. The V and J ends lost 4 bases and 4 bases, in that order; junction bases with no gene match: 12. CDR3 nucleotides: TGTGCCAGCAGCTCAGGACAGGGCCAACAAAAAAATCAGCCCCAGCATTTT. It encodes CASSSGQGQQKNQPQHF.

The J gene is TRBJ1-1, the V gene TRBV18, with D unclear. V lost 5 bases to trimming and J lost 1 base, with 8 bases between them. The CDR3 totals 13 residues. Looked up from germline, CDR1 is KGHSH and CDR2 is LQKENI. CDR3 in amino acids: CASSEHKNTEAFF. The CDR3 DNA follows: TGTGCCAGCTCAGAACACAAGAACACTGAAGCTTTCTTT.

The chain is built from TRBV7-2 and TRBJ1-6; D is unclear. The CDR3 is 15 residues long. The V and J ends lost 3 bases and 8 bases respectively, with 14 bases between them. Germline V gene lookup returns CDR1 SGHTA and CDR2 FQGNSA. Here the CDR3 reads CASSFGGQFYSPLHF. Here the CDR3 DNA reads TGTGCCAGCAGCTTTGGTGGGCAGTTTTATTCACCCCTCCACTTT.

V usage is TRBV5-1 and J usage is TRBJ1-2; weak D call: TRBD1 (5 bases). Germline V gives CDR1 SGHRS, CDR2 YFSETQ. The CDR3 consists of 14 residues. V gave up 1 base and J gave up 5 bases, with 12 bases separating them. CDR3 coding DNA: TGCGCCAGCAGCTTGAGGTTTGCAGGGTATGGCTACACCTTC. Amino acid sequence: CASSLRFAGYGYTF.

This chain uses TRBV19 with TRBJ1-2; 8 nucleotides match TRBD1. The CDR3 contains 15 residues. V lost 5 bases and J lost 5; bases outside the gene matches: 10. Germline CDR1 is LNHDA and CDR2 is SQIVND (reference sequence). CDR3 sequence: CASSSGQGGGYGYTF. CDR3 DNA sequence: TGTGCCAGTAGTTCCGGACAGGGAGGCGGTTATGGCTACACCTTC.

Worth noting for this clone: It is likely a read error, because the conserved phenylalanine at the end of the CDR3 is missing. The DNA is left out, because the CDR3 cannot be placed on it with certainty; the CDR3 is given as TCRdb lists it. The chain joins TRBV18 to TRBJ2-3; the listed D gene, TRBD1, was not tested against the DNA. Germline V lookup: CDR1 KGHSH, CDR2 LQKENI. From its first to its last residue, the CDR3 has 12 amino acids. The CDR3 sequence: CASSQGTGAAAL.

The rearrangement joins TRBV7-9 to TRBJ2-1, with TRBD2 identical over 12 bases. The CDR3 contains 16 residues. Per germline, CDR1 SEHNR and CDR2 FQNEAQ (reference sequence). V was pared by 4 bases and J by 8 bases, with 9 bases of the junction left unmatched. The CDR3 loop reads CASSSRLAGGRDEQFF. In DNA form, the CDR3 reads TGTGCCAGCAGCTCCCGTCTAGCGGGGGGGCGAGATGAGCAGTTCTTC. Together with reference TRBV7-9 and TRBJ2-1, the CDR3 gives the full variable domain: DTGVSQNPRHKITKRGQNVTFRCDPISEHNRLYWYRQTLGQGPEFLTYFQNEAQLEKSRLLSDRFSAERPKGSFSTLEIQRTEQGDSAMYLCASSSRLAGGRDEQFFGPGTRLTVL.

This chain links TRBV28 with TRBJ1-1, with 9 bases lining up with TRBD1. Unmatched junction bases numbered 8, after V lost 6 bases and J lost 6 bases. This CDR3 has 14 amino acids. Looked up from germline, CDR1 is MDHEN and CDR2 is SYDVKM. The CDR3 region has the DNA TGTGCCAGCAGCTTCCGGGACAGGGAATCTGAAGCTTTCTTT. This gives the protein CASSFRDRESEAFF.

This chain connects TRBV5-1 to TRBJ2-3; TRBD1 is a possible D gene (6 bases). The CDR3 covers 15 residues. The V gene lost 2 bases and the J gene lost 4 bases, with 14 bases spanning the gap. Per germline, CDR1 SGHRS and CDR2 YFSETQ. Here the CDR3 reads CASSLQGQASDTQYF. CDR3 sequence (DNA): TGCGCCAGCAGCTTACAGGGTCAGGCGTCAGATACGCAGTATTTT.

V is TRBV27 and J is TRBJ1-2; 7 nucleotides match TRBD1. Trimming took 6 bases from V and 8 from J; bases not matched to a gene: 9. CDR3 length: 13 amino acids. From germline, CDR1 is MNHEY and CDR2 SMNVEV (reference sequence). The CDR3 loop reads CASRLRGPDGYTF. CDR3 coding DNA: TGTGCCAGCAGACTGAGGGGGCCTGACGGCTACACCTTC.

The chain combines TRBV9 with TRBJ2-1; 8 nucleotides match TRBD1. Trimming removed 4 bases from V and 4 bases from J; junction bases left unmatched: 10. Looked up from germline, CDR1 is SGDLS and CDR2 is YYNGEE. CDR3 length: 16 amino acids. CDR3 amino acids: CASSPRQGRSYNEQFF. The DNA for the CDR3 is TGTGCCAGCAGCCCTCGACAGGGGAGGTCGTACAATGAGCAGTTCTTC.

The chain uses TRBV28 and TRBJ1-2; D is ambiguous. V lost 7 bases, J lost 0 bases, and 6 bases lay in between. The CDR3 runs to 12 residues. Germline V CDR1 and CDR2: MDHEN, SYDVKM. The CDR3 nucleotides read TGTGCCAGCACCTTATCTAACTATGGCTACACCTTC. It yields the protein CASTLSNYGYTF.

The V gene is TRBV7-9, the J gene TRBJ2-7, with D tentatively TRBD2 (5 bases). Germline V lookup: CDR1 SEHNR, CDR2 FQNEAQ (reference sequence). The CDR3 spans 13 residues. V was shortened by 8 bases and J by 1 base, with 12 bases between the two germline ends. CDR3 bases: TGTGCCAGCTCCGAGGGCAGGTCCTACGAGCAGTACTTC. Amino acid sequence: CASSEGRSYEQYF. Variable domain in full (rest from reference TRBV7-9 and TRBJ2-7): DTGVSQNPRHKITKRGQNVTFRCDPISEHNRLYWYRQTLGQGPEFLTYFQNEAQLEKSRLLSDRFSAERPKGSFSTLEIQRTEQGDSAMYLCASSEGRSYEQYFGPGTRLTVT.